The 28 T cell receptor beta chains below all came from one sample that was sequenced in a study of control samples from healthy donors and cancer patients. Libraries were prepared by immunoSEQ multiplex PCR; TCRdb keeps only in-frame clonotypes and omits some of them. The sample holds around 110,000 clones, around nine tenths seen once. The specimen sequenced was blood. Every receptor here comes from a woman aged 70-85 years in good health.

This chain links TRBV19 with TRBJ1-5; D remains unclear. This CDR3 has 13 residues. V shed 5 bases and J shed 9 bases, with 14 bases lying between them. From germline, CDR1 is LNHDA and CDR2 SQIVND (reference sequence). CDR3 amino acids: CASSATSVRPQHF. CDR3 nucleotide sequence: TGTGCCAGTAGTGCGACATCGGTCCGGCCCCAGCATTTT.

The J gene is TRBJ2-5, the V gene TRBV5-4; TRBD2 agrees at 9 bases. With 1 base clipped from V and 3 bases from J, the junction kept 4 bases outside the gene matches. CDR1 and CDR2 from the germline V gene are SGHNT and YYREEE (reference sequence). CDR3 length equals 15 residues. The CDR3 here is CASSLYSGGEETQYF. CDR3 nucleotides: TGTGCCAGCAGCTTGTATAGCGGGGGAGAAGAGACCCAGTACTTC.

The V and J genes are TRBV6-5 and TRBJ2-5; D perhaps matches TRBD2 (5 bases). The V gene lost 4 bases and the J gene lost 5 bases, with 17 bases spanning the gap. The CDR3 covers 15 residues. Germline V gene lookup returns CDR1 MNHEY and CDR2 SVGAGI. The CDR3 here is CASSLTASWRETQYF. CDR3 in DNA: TGTGCCAGCAGTTTAACGGCAAGTTGGAGGGAGACCCAGTACTTC.

This chain joins TRBV12-5 and TRBJ1-1; 9 positions match TRBD1. The CDR3 covers 16 residues. After removal of 1 base from V and 3 bases from J, the junction contained 6 bases not matched to a gene. Germline V gene sequence: CDR1 LGHNT, CDR2 FRNRAP. The CDR3 DNA follows: TGTGCTAGTGGTTTGGATACAGGGGGCCTGGACACTGAAGCTTTCTTT. Protein sequence: CASGLDTGGLDTEAFF.

This sequence joins TRBV5-8 and TRBJ2-7; 7 nucleotides match TRBD1. Germline CDR1 reads SGHTS; CDR2 reads YDEGEE. This CDR3 spans 14 amino acids. V shed 4 bases, J shed 2 bases, and the junction held 6 bases outside the gene matches. As DNA, the CDR3 is TGTGCCAGCAGCCCGAGGGGACAGCCCTACGAGCAGTACTTC. Its translation: CASSPRGQPYEQYF.

The chain is built from TRBV5-1 and TRBJ2-5; no clear D gene. With 4 bases removed from V and 0 bases from J, the gap between germline ends came to 4 bases. This CDR3 contains 12 residues. The germline V gene has CDR1 SGHRS and CDR2 YFSETQ. DNA for the CDR3: TGCGCCAGCAGCATCCACCAAGAGACCCAGTACTTC. It yields the protein CASSIHQETQYF.

The chain employs TRBV7-2 and TRBJ1-1; 10 bases match TRBD1. The J segment lost 7 bases and the V segment lost 2 bases, leaving 19 bases of the junction unmatched. CDR1 and CDR2 from the germline V gene are SGHTA and FQGNSA. The CDR3 consists of 19 residues. CDR3 DNA sequence: TGTGCCAGCAGCTTACCAAGAACTCGGACAGGGGGGGTTTCAGGTGAAGCTTTCTTT. It specifies CASSLPRTRTGGVSGEAFF.

The V gene is TRBV5-1, the J gene TRBJ1-4, with 10 nucleotides matching TRBD1. V lost 0 bases, J lost 8 bases, and 10 bases stayed unmatched. The CDR3 loop spans 17 amino acids. Germline assignment: CDR1 SGHRS and CDR2 YFSETQ. For the CDR3, the DNA is TGCGCCAGCAGCTTGGCCCCTACCGGGACAGGGGTGGAAAAACTGTTTTTT. This translates into CASSLAPTGTGVEKLFF.

This chain joins TRBV6-5 and TRBJ1-5; perhaps TRBD1 as D (6 bases). This CDR3 comprises 13 residues. Trimming shortened V by 6 bases and J by 10 bases, and 16 bases separated the two germline ends. Germline values: CDR1 MNHEY, CDR2 SVGAGI. As DNA, the CDR3 is TGTGCCAGCAGGCAGGACAGCGCCGATCCCCAGCATTTT. This encodes CASRQDSADPQHF.

In this sample, this clone turned up a few times. CDR3 sequence: CASSQSGRMNTEAFF. The DNA for the CDR3 is TGTGCCAGCAGCCAATCGGGGAGGATGAACACTGAAGCTTTCTTT. The chain links TRBV3-1 (or the pseudogene TRBV3-2) to TRBJ1-1; D not resolved. The V end lost 2 bases, the J end lost 0 bases, and 10 bases lay between the germline ends. This CDR3 region has 15 residues. Germline V gene lookup returns CDR1 LGHDT and CDR2 YNNKEL (reference sequence).

The gene calls are TRBV11-1 and TRBJ1-2, with 9 bases aligning to TRBD1. The CDR3 totals 15 residues. Germline V gene data show CDR1 as SGHAT and CDR2 as FQDESV (reference sequence). V lost 5 bases and J lost 4; bases outside the gene matches: 8. The CDR3 nucleotides read TGTGCCAGCAGCCAAGGACAGGGGCACATCTATGGCTACACCTTC. Translated, it gives CASSQGQGHIYGYTF.

The rearrangement joins TRBV19 to TRBJ2-7, with D maybe TRBD1 (6 bases). V was trimmed by 6 bases and J by 6 bases, leaving 9 bases between them. This CDR3 contains 11 residues. The germline gives CDR1 LNHDA, CDR2 SQIVND (reference sequence). As DNA, the CDR3 is TGTGCCAGTAGGCAGGGGTTCGAGCAGTACTTC. Protein product: CASRQGFEQYF. The full variable domain, completed using reference TRBV19 and TRBJ2-7, is DGGITQSPKYLFRKEGQNVTLSCEQNLNHDAMYWYRQDPGQGLRLIYYSQIVNDFQKGDIAEGYSVSREKKESFPLTVTSAQKNPTAFYLCASRQGFEQYFGPGTRLTVT.

The chain employs TRBV10-3 and TRBJ2-5, with a tentative D call TRBD1 (6 bases). Deletions cut 6 bases from V and 2 bases from J, with 16 bases between. The CDR3 length is 15 residues. Germline-derived CDR1 and CDR2 are ENHRY and SYGVKD. The DNA of the CDR3 is TGTGCCATCAGGGCAGGGGTCGGGCGGCAAGAGACCCAGTACTTC. This codes for CAIRAGVGRQETQYF.

This clone showed up just once. The gene calls are TRBV9 and TRBJ2-7; D unresolved. Trimming cost V 4 bases and J 3 bases, with 14 bases left between them. The CDR3 has 14 amino acids. Looked up from germline, CDR1 is SGDLS and CDR2 is YYNGEE. The CDR3: CASSPGDRNYEQYF. DNA of the CDR3: TGTGCCAGCAGCCCCGGTGATCGGAACTACGAGCAGTACTTC.

The chain combines TRBV27 with TRBJ1-2; no clear D. CDR3 length equals 16 residues. Per the germline V gene, CDR1 is MNHEY and CDR2 is SMNVEV (reference sequence). Between the trimmed V and J ends, which lost 2 bases and 2 bases, there was a span of 15 bases. The CDR3 DNA follows: TGTGCCAGCAGTTTACGGAGGGAAGCGGGAAACTATGGCTACACCTTC. Amino acid sequence: CASSLRREAGNYGYTF.

The chain is built from TRBV19 and TRBJ1-2; D not resolved. CDR3 length equals 13 residues. Germline V gives CDR1 LNHDA, CDR2 SQIVND (reference sequence). Deletions cut 6 bases from V and 0 bases from J, with 8 bases between. The CDR3 nucleotides are TGTGCCAGTAGGGTGGACTCTAACTATGGCTACACCTTC. It translates to CASRVDSNYGYTF.

A single count supports this clone. This chain connects TRBV2 to TRBJ2-5; a weak D match, TRBD1 (5 bases). CDR1 is SNHLY, CDR2 FYNNEI, per germline. This CDR3 is built from 15 residues. V shed 4 bases and J shed 0 bases, with 12 bases lying between them. CDR3 DNA: TGTGCCAGCAGTGGTTGGGGCAGAAACCAAGAGACCCAGTACTTC. It specifies CASSGWGRNQETQYF.

The genes are TRBV19 and TRBJ1-5, with D possibly TRBD1 on 5 matching bases. Germline V gives CDR1 LNHDA, CDR2 SQIVND (reference sequence). CDR3 length: 17 amino acids. Trimming stripped 0 bases from V and 2 bases from J, with 14 bases between. The CDR3 region is CASSIDPNRWGNQPQHF. The CDR3 region has the DNA TGTGCCAGTAGTATAGACCCCAACAGGTGGGGCAATCAGCCCCAGCATTTT.

The chain uses TRBV4-3 and TRBJ2-5; TRBD2 is a possible D gene (6 bases). Trimming took 0 bases from V and 1 from J, leaving 21 bases between them. Germline CDR1 LGHNA, CDR2 YSLEER. There are 19 residues in the CDR3. This CDR3 is CASSQDGFFVRGFQETQYF. CDR3 nucleotide sequence: TGCGCCAGCAGCCAAGATGGATTCTTTGTTCGGGGGTTCCAAGAGACCCAGTACTTC.

CDR3 protein: CASSLVPGTATNEKLFF. The CDR3 DNA reads as TGCGCCAGCAGCTTGGTGCCGGGGACGGCAACTAATGAAAAACTGTTTTTT. The V call is TRBV5-1, the J call TRBJ1-4, with TRBD1 as a possible D gene (5 bases). Trimming took 0 bases from V and 0 from J, leaving 12 bases between them. The CDR3 length is 17 residues. Germline values: CDR1 SGHRS, CDR2 YFSETQ.

The CDR3, as DNA: TGTGCCACCAGCGCTGGACTACAGGGACGAGGTGAAAAACTGTTTTTT. Residues: CATSAGLQGRGEKLFF. The chain is built from TRBV15 and TRBJ1-4; possible D gene TRBD1, 6 bases. The ends were cut back, 5 bases at V and 7 bases at J, with 20 bases in the middle. The CDR3 contains 16 residues. Germline V CDR1 and CDR2: LNHNV, YYDKDF (reference sequence).

The V call is TRBV6-6, the J call TRBJ2-7, with TRBD1 identical over 7 bases. CDR1 and CDR2 (germline): MNHNY, SVGAGI (reference sequence). The CDR3 has 15 amino acids. V shed 3 bases, J shed 2 bases, and the junction held 7 bases outside the gene matches. The CDR3 sequence: CASSYRPGQTYEQYF. The CDR3 region has the DNA TGTGCCAGCAGTTATCGCCCGGGACAGACCTACGAGCAGTACTTC.

The chain combines TRBV9 with TRBJ2-3; TRBD2 aligns across 13 bases. Germline V CDR1 and CDR2: SGDLS, YYNGEE. Trimming cost V 4 bases and J 1 base; bases outside gene matches: 12. This CDR3 contains 19 residues. CDR3 sequence reads: CASSPQTSGGLTRTDTQYF. The CDR3 region has the DNA TGTGCCAGCAGCCCACAGACTAGCGGGGGGCTCACCCGCACAGATACGCAGTATTTT.

The chain combines TRBV4-3 with TRBJ1-4; 7 bases line up with TRBD1. V trimming: 3 bases; J trimming: 5 bases; junction bases outside the gene matches: 12. The CDR3 totals 17 residues. From germline, CDR1 is LGHNA and CDR2 YSLEER. The CDR3 region is CASSHPTRDRANEKLFF. As DNA, the CDR3 is TGCGCCAGCAGCCACCCCACCCGAGACAGGGCAAATGAAAAACTGTTTTTT.

This chain uses TRBV12-3 or TRBV12-4 with TRBJ2-4; no firm D call. The CDR3 runs to 12 residues. V was clipped by 6 bases and J by 8 bases, with 11 bases between them. CDR3 DNA sequence: TGTGCCAGCAGACCTTGGGGTGACATTCAGTACTTC. It translates to CASRPWGDIQYF.

The V gene is TRBV14, the J gene TRBJ1-6, with D perhaps TRBD1 (5 bases). The CDR3 sequence is 16 residues long. V dropped 4 bases and J dropped 9 bases, with 19 bases sitting between them. The germline V gene encodes CDR1 SGHDN and CDR2 FVKESK. In DNA, the CDR3 is TGTGCCAGCAGCCGCCGGGTTGGGGCCGACATTTCACCCCTCCACTTT. Translating it yields CASSRRVGADISPLHF.

The chain couples TRBV2 to TRBJ1-5; D may be TRBD1 (6 bases). CDR1 and CDR2 (germline): SNHLY, FYNNEI. Trimming removed 6 bases at V and 4 bases at J, with 10 bases between. This CDR3 is built from 13 residues. CDR3 sequence reads: CASSLQGNQPQHF. Here the CDR3 DNA reads TGTGCCAGCAGCCTACAGGGTAATCAGCCCCAGCATTTT.

This chain links TRBV7-6 with TRBJ2-3, with TRBD2 matching 9 bases. Unmatched junction bases numbered 3, after V lost 4 bases and J lost 1 base. CDR1 and CDR2 (germline): SGHVS, FNYEAQ. The length of the CDR3 is 15 residues. The DNA of the CDR3 is TGTGCCAGCAGCTCAGTAGCGGGGGGCACAGATACGCAGTATTTT. This codes for CASSSVAGGTDTQYF.